This T cell receptor beta chain was found in a study of blood T cells in healthy people across ages. The CDR3 length is 14 residues. CDR1 and CDR2 from the germline V gene are MNHEY and SMNVEV (reference sequence). Donors gave roughly 10 milliliters of peripheral blood apiece. Primers used in a second PCR of roughly 7 to 11 cycles were a sample-barcoded 5' primer and a J-beta primer mix. TCRdb re-called the 5' RACE reads with MiXCR, one entry per CDR3 protein. This table holds over a million distinct CDR3 sequences, around 59% found once. The sequenced material came from blood. The chain couples TRBV27 to TRBJ2-5; 7 bases map to TRBD1. The J call may be in error: the DNA end matches TRBJ2-7 better. The TCR sequence derives from a man aged 18-30 years in good health. CDR3 sequence (DNA): TGTGCCAGCACCTCCCTCGGCAGGGGGTACGAGCAGTACTTC. This translates into CASTSLGRGYEQYF.